These 8 T cell receptor beta chains originate from one sample sequenced in a study of Graves' ophthalmopathy and Graves' hyperthyroidism. TCR beta CDR3 regions were amplified from RNA transcripts. First-round RT-PCR used HTBI primers; second-round multiplex PCR followed. TCRdb re-analysed the multiplex PCR reads in MiXCR, keeping a single row per CDR3 protein. This table holds about 740,000 distinct CDR3 sequences, 40% found once. Sequencing input: peripheral blood. The receptor source for this set is an adult man with Graves' ophthalmopathy.

The chain employs TRBV25-1 and TRBJ2-2, with a weak D call TRBD1 (6 bases). CDR1 MGHDK and CDR2 SYGVNS come from the germline V gene. The V end lost 6 bases, the J end lost 5 bases, and 16 bases lay between the germline ends. This CDR3 spans 15 amino acids. Here the CDR3 reads CASSLYTGQTGELFF. CDR3 nucleotides: TGTGCCAGCAGCTTGTACACAGGGCAGACCGGGGAGCTGTTTTTT.

This clonotype was counted at least ten times. J is TRBJ2-7 and V is TRBV10-3, with D perhaps TRBD1 (6 bases). CDR3 length: 14 residues. Between the trimmed V and J ends, which lost 3 bases and 3 bases, there was a span of 12 bases. Looked up from germline, CDR1 is ENHRY and CDR2 is SYGVKD. The DNA for the CDR3 is TGTGCCATCAGTGACTCACAGGGCATCTACGAGCAGTACTTC. Its translation: CAISDSQGIYEQYF.

Many counts were recorded for this clonotype. This rearrangement joins TRBV29-1 to TRBJ1-6; 9 bases line up with TRBD1. J gave up 6 bases and V 5 bases, and 8 bases lay outside the gene matches. The germline CDR1 and CDR2 sequences are SQVTM and ANQGSEA. This CDR3 is 15 amino acids long. The CDR3 spells CSVIWRDRVNSPLHF. Here the CDR3 DNA reads TGCAGCGTTATCTGGCGGGACAGGGTTAATTCACCCCTCCACTTT.

Only a few counts were recorded for this clonotype. The V gene is TRBV5-6, the J gene TRBJ1-2; no reliable D call. The CDR3 is 16 amino acids. V lost 0 bases, J lost 0 bases, and 12 bases lay in between. Germline CDR1 reads SGHDT; CDR2 reads YYEEEE. The CDR3 DNA reads as TGTGCCAGCAGCTTGGGACGAAGGAACGCTAACTATGGCTACACCTTC. It translates to CASSLGRRNANYGYTF.

This clonotype was seen only a few times. J is TRBJ2-7 and V is TRBV6-6; D perhaps matches TRBD2 (6 bases). This CDR3 is built from 15 residues. Germline V gene data show CDR1 as MNHNY and CDR2 as SVGAGI (reference sequence). Trimming removed 2 bases from V and 3 bases from J, with 14 bases in between. The CDR3 bases are TGTGCCAGCAGTTACGTAGAGGGAGGAATCTACGAGCAGTACTTC. Its protein product is CASSYVEGGIYEQYF.

As to this clonotype: It may be a read error: a sequence one base away is much more abundant. The chain carries TRBV10-3 and TRBJ2-7; D unresolved. V was pared by 10 bases and J by 3 bases, with 16 bases between. The CDR3 extends over 13 amino acids. Germline lookup yields CDR1 ENHRY and CDR2 SYGVKD. CDR3 coding DNA: TGTGCCAGCAGGCAATCGGGCGGCTACGAGCAGTACTTC. This sequence encodes CASRQSGGYEQYF.

The chain has TRBV25-1 and TRBJ1-4, with TRBD1 identical over 8 bases. Germline V gene sequence: CDR1 MGHDK, CDR2 SYGVNS. V lost 5 bases and J lost 6; bases outside the gene matches: 11. This CDR3 has 16 residues. CDR3 sequence (DNA): TGTGCCAGCAGTTCCTTCCGGGGACAGGCGTATGAAAAACTGTTTTTT. It is translated as CASSSFRGQAYEKLFF.

The J gene is TRBJ1-5, the V gene TRBV15; 8 positions agree with TRBD1. The germline gives CDR1 LNHNV, CDR2 YYDKDF (reference sequence). Trimming cost V 2 bases and J 15 bases; bases outside gene matches: 9. The CDR3 has 13 residues. The CDR3 sequence is CATSRLGQGERHF. CDR3 DNA: TGTGCCACCAGCAGACTCGGACAGGGTGAGAGGCATTTT. The full variable domain, completed using reference TRBV15 and TRBJ1-5, is DAMVIQNPRYQVTQFGKPVTLSCSQTLNHNVMYWYQQKSSQAPKLLFHYYDKDFNNEADTPDNFQSRRPNTSFCFLDIRSPGLGDTAMYLCATSRLGQGERHFGDGTRLSIL.